This T cell receptor (beta chain) comes out of a study of cytomegalovirus exposure and HLA in healthy donors. Study-wide results and caveats: A missense DCLRE1C variant was associated with V- and J-gene trimming of TCR beta chains in a later analysis, and an independent cohort replicated the association. Investigators reported 150 to 200 TCR beta chains as tied to cytomegalovirus.

Researchers ran the PCR with 60 Vbeta and 13 Jbeta primers. Here immunoSEQ multiplex PCR was the method, and the copy in TCRdb shows in-frame clones only, minus some. The sample contains about 200,000 clones, approximately 79% of which appear only once. For this clone: Antigen specificity is unknown.

Healthy bone marrow donors made up the donor group. Input material: PBMCs. This receptor was obtained from a man aged 50-60 years in good health and CMV-seronegative.

CDR3 loop: CSVEQQGGQETQYF. CDR3 in DNA: TGCAGCGTTGAACAACAGGGGGGGCAAGAGACCCAGTACTTC. V gene TRBV29-1 combines with J gene TRBJ2-5; tentatively, D is TRBD1 (8 bases). V shed 2 bases and J shed 2 bases, with 12 bases lying between them. Germline V gives CDR1 SQVTM, CDR2 ANQGSEA. The CDR3 sequence is 14 residues long.